The 22 T cell receptor beta chains in this list originate from one sample, sequenced in a study of blood T cell repertoires in COVID-19. Profiling relied on immunoSEQ multiplex PCR, and the TCRdb table lists in-frame clones only, not all of them. This table has fewer than 350,000 clones, 90% appearing once. The specimen was PBMCs or T cells enriched from blood (not recorded which). The receptors originated from a woman aged 18 to 35 with acute COVID-19.

The chain combines TRBV25-1 with TRBJ1-3; 10 bases are shared with TRBD1. The trim removed 4 bases at V and 9 bases at J, leaving 6 bases unmatched. The CDR3 runs 14 residues. CDR1 MGHDK and CDR2 SYGVNS come from the germline V gene. The CDR3 DNA is TGTGCCAGCAGTGGCCTGACAGGGGGCTCCACCATATATTTT. Translated: CASSGLTGGSTIYF.

A few counts support this clone. The chain combines TRBV7-8 with TRBJ2-7; the D is unclear. The germline gives CDR1 SGHVS, CDR2 FQNEAQ. This CDR3 is 14 amino acids long. Trimming removed 1 base at V and 0 bases at J, with 7 bases between. CDR3 bases: TGTGCCAGCAGCTTAGAAGACACCTCCTACGAGCAGTACTTC. Translating gives CASSLEDTSYEQYF.

V is TRBV30 and J is TRBJ2-2; 9 bases fit TRBD1. J lost 5 bases, V lost 6 bases, and 7 bases had no gene match. From germline, CDR1 is GTSNPN and CDR2 SVGIG (reference sequence). The CDR3 spans 14 residues. CDR3 nucleotides: TGTGCCTGCTCGACAGGGGGAGTTACCGGGGAGCTGTTTTTT. Amino acid sequence: CACSTGGVTGELFF. Filled out from reference TRBV30 and TRBJ2-2, the complete variable domain reads SQTIHQWPATLVQPVGSPLSLECTVEGTSNPNLYWYRQAAGRGLQLLFYSVGIGQISSEVPQNLSASRPQDRQFILSSKKLLLSDSGFYLCACSTGGVTGELFFGEGSRLTVL.

The rearrangement joins TRBV13 to TRBJ2-7, with D possibly matching TRBD2 (5 bases). CDR3 length: 17 amino acids. V dropped 5 bases and J dropped 0 bases, with 20 bases sitting between them. The germline V gene has CDR1 PRHDT and CDR2 FYEKMQ (reference sequence). The CDR3 is CASSPYGSAGSSYEQYF. The CDR3, as DNA: TGTGCCAGCAGCCCGTATGGGTCGGCGGGCAGCTCCTACGAGCAGTACTTC.

The chain recombines TRBV5-1 with TRBJ2-3; D possibly corresponds to TRBD1 (7 bases). The germline gives CDR1 SGHRS, CDR2 YFSETQ. There are 14 residues in the CDR3. Trimming took off 5 bases at V and 6 bases at J, with 16 bases between the two ends. Here the CDR3 DNA reads TGCGCCAGCAGGCCAGGGGGGACGTACGATACGCAGTATTTT. Protein product: CASRPGGTYDTQYF.

V and J are TRBV11-3 and TRBJ2-3, with 9 nucleotides matching TRBD1. Germline V gives CDR1 SGHNT, CDR2 YENEEA. Germline trimming cut 3 bases from V and 9 bases from J; bases unmatched to any gene: 10. This CDR3 comprises 15 residues. The CDR3 DNA sequence: TGTGCCAGCAGCTTCGGGACAGGGACCACCAGGACGCAGTATTTT. Translated: CASSFGTGTTRTQYF.

The chain employs TRBV11-3 and TRBJ2-1; 7 positions match TRBD1. The germline gives CDR1 SGHNT, CDR2 YENEEA. The CDR3 extends over 13 amino acids. Trimming took 3 bases from V and 9 from J; bases not matched to a gene: 5. The CDR3 protein is CASSLDRWGEQFF. CDR3 nucleotide sequence: TGTGCCAGCAGCTTGGACAGGTGGGGTGAGCAGTTCTTC.

This rearrangement joins TRBV30 to TRBJ2-1; 9 bases fit TRBD2. From germline, CDR1 is GTSNPN and CDR2 SVGIG (reference sequence). The CDR3 consists of 14 residues. J was trimmed by 3 bases and V by 4 bases; bases with no gene match: 4. The CDR3 DNA follows: TGTGCCTGGACGGGACTAGCAAACTACAATGAGCAGTTCTTC. This translates into CAWTGLANYNEQFF.

The chain carries TRBV27 and TRBJ2-1; 8 nucleotides line up with TRBD2. The CDR3 has 17 residues. The germline V gene encodes CDR1 MNHEY and CDR2 SMNVEV (reference sequence). Trimming cost V 3 bases and J 6 bases; bases outside gene matches: 13. In DNA, the CDR3 is TGTGCCAGCAGTTTCCCCGTGGCGGGAGGACCCCCCAATGAGCAGTTCTTC. Translation gives CASSFPVAGGPPNEQFF.

V usage is TRBV29-1 and J usage is TRBJ2-2; D gene unclear. CDR3 length equals 13 residues. V was shortened by 7 bases and J by 3 bases, with 12 bases between the two germline ends. The germline V gene encodes CDR1 SQVTM and CDR2 ANQGSEA. CDR3 nucleotides: TGCAGCGGGGCCGGTGGCGACACCGGGGAGCTGTTTTTT. It translates to CSGAGGDTGELFF.

The chain recombines TRBV13 with TRBJ1-4, with D maybe TRBD1 (5 bases). Trimming removed 5 bases from V and 0 bases from J, with 13 bases in between. CDR1 and CDR2 (germline): PRHDT, FYEKMQ (reference sequence). This CDR3 is built from 16 residues. DNA of the CDR3: TGTGCCAGCAGCCCGGGACTAGTAACAACTAATGAAAAACTGTTTTTT. Its protein is CASSPGLVTTNEKLFF.

The chain recombines TRBV7-6 with TRBJ2-2; D is undetermined. CDR1 is SGHVS, CDR2 FNYEAQ, per germline. V gave up 5 bases and J gave up 5 bases, with 15 bases separating them. The CDR3 consists of 15 residues. The CDR3 DNA sequence: TGTGCCAGCAGCCCTGGGCAAGGATTTACCGGGGAGCTGTTTTTT. Its protein product is CASSPGQGFTGELFF.

This chain connects TRBV6-5 to TRBJ1-2, with 8 bases aligning to TRBD1. Germline V gene lookup returns CDR1 MNHEY and CDR2 SVGAGI. With 4 bases clipped from V and 7 bases from J, the junction kept 8 bases outside the gene matches. This CDR3 spans 14 amino acids. CDR3 coding DNA: TGTGCCAGCAGTTCCACGGGACAGGCGGTTGGCTACACCTTC. It encodes CASSSTGQAVGYTF.

V and J are TRBV28 and TRBJ2-1; possible D gene TRBD2, 6 bases. The CDR3 covers 14 residues. Germline V CDR1 and CDR2: MDHEN, SYDVKM. The V end lost 5 bases, the J end lost 5 bases, and 13 bases lay between the germline ends. CDR3 sequence reads: CASSQAGTNNEQFF. The CDR3 nucleotides are TGTGCCAGCAGTCAAGCGGGTACGAACAATGAGCAGTTCTTC. Drawing the rest from reference TRBV28 and TRBJ2-1, the complete variable domain is DVKVTQSSRYLVKRTGEKVFLECVQDMDHENMFWYRQDPGLGLRLIYFSYDVKMKEKGDIPEGYSVSREKKERFSLILESASTNQTSMYLCASSQAGTNNEQFFGPGTRLTVL.

V is TRBV6-5 and J is TRBJ1-6; TRBD1 matches 9 bases. CDR1 MNHEY and CDR2 SVGAGI come from the germline V gene. Trimming removed 7 bases from V and 8 bases from J; junction bases left unmatched: 9. The CDR3 totals 15 residues. CDR3 nucleotides: TGTGCCAGCACCCTTTTACAGGGGGCGCATTCACCCCTCCACTTT. Encoded protein: CASTLLQGAHSPLHF.

V is TRBV3-1 (or the pseudogene TRBV3-2) and J is TRBJ2-4; TRBD2 aligns across 10 bases. The CDR3 is 20 residues long. The V and J ends lost 0 bases and 2 bases, in that order; junction bases with no gene match: 13. The germline V gene has CDR1 LGHDT and CDR2 YNNKEL (reference sequence). CDR3 coding DNA: TGTGCCAGCAGCCAAGAATTCCGCCGACCAGCGGGAGGGCCCAAAAACATTCAGTACTTC. Translating it yields CASSQEFRRPAGGPKNIQYF.

The CDR3, as DNA: TGTGCCTGGAGTGGTGGCGGGGGCACAGATACGCAGTATTTT. It codes for CAWSGGGGTDTQYF. The V gene is TRBV30, the J gene TRBJ2-3, with a possible D match to TRBD2 (6 bases). Germline lookup yields CDR1 GTSNPN and CDR2 SVGIG (reference sequence). V gave up 1 base and J gave up 1 base, with 9 bases separating them. The CDR3 length is 14 residues.

This clone was detected once. This sequence joins TRBV7-8 and TRBJ2-1; D possibly corresponds to TRBD2 (6 bases). This CDR3 has 15 residues. Germline assignment: CDR1 SGHVS and CDR2 FQNEAQ. With 1 base removed from V and 0 bases from J, the gap between germline ends came to 7 bases. The CDR3 protein is CASSLDGSSYNEQFF. DNA of the CDR3: TGTGCCAGCAGCTTAGACGGGAGCTCCTACAATGAGCAGTTCTTC.

The chain links TRBV3-1 (or the pseudogene TRBV3-2) to TRBJ2-7, with TRBD1 as a possible D gene (6 bases). V lost 2 bases to trimming and J lost 0 bases, with 11 bases between them. The CDR3 loop spans 15 amino acids. Germline V gene data show CDR1 as LGHDT and CDR2 as YNNKEL (reference sequence). CDR3 nucleotides: TGTGCCAGCAGCCAACAGGACAGCTGCTCCTACGAGCAGTACTTC. This sequence encodes CASSQQDSCSYEQYF.

This chain uses TRBV28 with TRBJ1-5; the D is unclear. Germline CDR1 MDHEN, CDR2 SYDVKM. This CDR3 spans 15 amino acids. V was trimmed by 6 bases and J by 0 bases, leaving 12 bases between them. The CDR3 here is CASSSVGDSNQPQHF. The CDR3 region has the DNA TGTGCCAGCAGCTCGGTCGGGGATAGCAATCAGCCCCAGCATTTT.

This clone appeared a single time. The V gene is TRBV6-6, the J gene TRBJ1-2, with 7 positions matching TRBD1. Per the germline V gene, CDR1 is MNHNY and CDR2 is SVGAGI (reference sequence). V lost 2 bases and J lost 9; bases outside the gene matches: 6. The CDR3 has 13 residues. The CDR3, as DNA: TGTGCCAGCAGTTACCGGGACAGCCGACGCTACACCTTC. As protein: CASSYRDSRRYTF.

The rearrangement links TRBV4-2 to TRBJ2-3; a possible D gene is TRBD2 (6 bases). V lost 3 bases to trimming and J lost 6 bases, with 7 bases between them. Germline assignment: CDR1 LGHNA and CDR2 YNFKEQ. This CDR3 comprises 12 residues. As DNA, the CDR3 is TGTGCCAGCAGCCACCGGGGGGATACGCAGTATTTT. Protein sequence: CASSHRGDTQYF.